Detailed here is one T cell receptor (beta chain). Its antigen is not identified. This entry is derived from a study of CD8+CD57+ T cells in acquired aplastic anemia. Across the whole study: DNA per sorted CD4+ or CD8+ sample ranged about 0.2 to 30 ug, averaging 3.2 ug. General study points: Shared by patients and controls, twenty-nine CD8+ CDR3s were abundant in patients.

CDR3 size: 17 residues. The V segment lost 7 bases and the J segment 0 bases; nucleotides outside the gene matches: 8. CDR1 and CDR2 from the germline V gene are MGHDK and SYGVNS. Patients chosen for sequencing had CD8+CD57+ cells that had expanded, as shown by flow cytometry. TCR beta VDJ and CDR3 were profiled, and genomic DNA was the template. TCRdb re-derived calls from the reads in MiXCR, one entry per CDR3 protein. The repertoire holds more than 150,000 distinct CDR3 sequences, 48% seen once, with 13% in the top ten. The material sequenced was sorted CD4+, CD8+, or CD8+CD57+ T cells (not recorded which) from PBMCs. The chain is built from TRBV25-1 and TRBJ2-2; TRBD2 matches 10 bases. The receptor was derived from a human donor with aplastic anemia. The CDR3 sequence: CASTKPGLASNTGELFF. In nucleotides, the CDR3 is TGTGCCAGCACAAAACCGGGACTAGCGTCGAACACCGGGGAGCTGTTTTTT.